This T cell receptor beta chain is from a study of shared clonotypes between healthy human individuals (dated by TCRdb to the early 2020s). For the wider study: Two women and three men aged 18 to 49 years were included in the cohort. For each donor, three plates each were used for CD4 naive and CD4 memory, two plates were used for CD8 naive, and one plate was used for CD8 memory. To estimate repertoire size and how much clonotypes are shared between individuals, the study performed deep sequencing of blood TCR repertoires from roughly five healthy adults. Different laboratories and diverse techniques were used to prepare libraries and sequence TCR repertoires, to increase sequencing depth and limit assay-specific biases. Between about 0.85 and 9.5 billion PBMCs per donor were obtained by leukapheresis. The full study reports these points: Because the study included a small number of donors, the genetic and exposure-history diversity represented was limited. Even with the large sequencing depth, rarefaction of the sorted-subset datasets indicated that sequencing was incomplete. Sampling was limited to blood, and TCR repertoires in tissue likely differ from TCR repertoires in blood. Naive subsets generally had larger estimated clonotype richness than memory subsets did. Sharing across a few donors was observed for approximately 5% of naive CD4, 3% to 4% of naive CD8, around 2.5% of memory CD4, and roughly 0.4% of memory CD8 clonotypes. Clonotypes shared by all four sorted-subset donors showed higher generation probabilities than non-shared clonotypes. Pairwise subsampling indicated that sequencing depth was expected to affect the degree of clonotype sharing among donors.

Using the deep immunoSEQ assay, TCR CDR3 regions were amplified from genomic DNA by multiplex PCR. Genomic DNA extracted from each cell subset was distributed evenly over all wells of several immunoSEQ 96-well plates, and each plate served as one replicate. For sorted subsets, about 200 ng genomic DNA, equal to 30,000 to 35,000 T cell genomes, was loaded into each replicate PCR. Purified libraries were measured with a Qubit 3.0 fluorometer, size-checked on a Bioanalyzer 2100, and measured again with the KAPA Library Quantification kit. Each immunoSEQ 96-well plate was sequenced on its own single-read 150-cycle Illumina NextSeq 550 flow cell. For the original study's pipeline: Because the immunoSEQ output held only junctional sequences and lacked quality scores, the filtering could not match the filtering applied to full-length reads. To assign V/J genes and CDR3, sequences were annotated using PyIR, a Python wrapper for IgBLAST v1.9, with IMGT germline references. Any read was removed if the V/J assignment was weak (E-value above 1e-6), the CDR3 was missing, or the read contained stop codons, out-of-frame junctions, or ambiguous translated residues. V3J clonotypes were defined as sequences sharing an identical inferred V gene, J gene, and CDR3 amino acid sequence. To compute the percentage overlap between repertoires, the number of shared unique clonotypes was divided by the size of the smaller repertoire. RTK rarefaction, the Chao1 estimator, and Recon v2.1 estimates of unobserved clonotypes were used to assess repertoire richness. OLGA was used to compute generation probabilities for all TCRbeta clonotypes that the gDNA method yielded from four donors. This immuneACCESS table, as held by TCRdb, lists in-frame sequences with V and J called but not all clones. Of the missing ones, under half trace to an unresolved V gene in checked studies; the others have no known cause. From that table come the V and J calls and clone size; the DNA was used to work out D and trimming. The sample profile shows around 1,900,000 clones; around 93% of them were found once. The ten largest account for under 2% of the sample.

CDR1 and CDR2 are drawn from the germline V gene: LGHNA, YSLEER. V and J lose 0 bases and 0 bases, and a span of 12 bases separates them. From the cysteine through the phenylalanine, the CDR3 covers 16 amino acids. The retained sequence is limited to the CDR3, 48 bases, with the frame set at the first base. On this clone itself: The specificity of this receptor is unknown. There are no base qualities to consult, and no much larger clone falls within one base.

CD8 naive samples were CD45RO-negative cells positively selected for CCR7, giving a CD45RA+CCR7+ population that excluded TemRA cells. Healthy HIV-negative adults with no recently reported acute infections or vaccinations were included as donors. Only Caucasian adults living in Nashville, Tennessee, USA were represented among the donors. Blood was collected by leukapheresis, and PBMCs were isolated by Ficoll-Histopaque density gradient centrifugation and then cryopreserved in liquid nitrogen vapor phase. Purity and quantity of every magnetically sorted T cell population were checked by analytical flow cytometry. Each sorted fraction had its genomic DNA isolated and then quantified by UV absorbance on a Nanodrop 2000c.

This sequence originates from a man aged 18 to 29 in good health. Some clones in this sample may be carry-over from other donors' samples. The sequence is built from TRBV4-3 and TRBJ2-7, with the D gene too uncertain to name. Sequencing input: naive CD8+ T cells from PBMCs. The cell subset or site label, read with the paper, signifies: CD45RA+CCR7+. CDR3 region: CASSQDRYGSSYEQYF. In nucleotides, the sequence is TGCGCCAGCAGCCAAGATCGATATGGTTCCTCCTACGAGCAGTACTTC.